This T cell receptor (beta chain) emerged from a study of identical twins. TCRdb analysed the 5' RACE reads with MiXCR anew, one entry per CDR3 protein. The table includes about 190,000 distinct CDR3 sequences, approximately 15% detected once. This clonotype was counted a few times. Only healthy Caucasians were enrolled as donors. Separately, the same data were catalogued under a study of T cells expressing NK-cell markers. That publication notes: Sequencing covered eight donors, seven HCMV-seropositive and one seronegative. Dominant NKG2C+ clonotypes in about 6 donors made up about 1.0-7.5% of CD8+ T cells. The CD3+CD56-NKG2C+ fraction of a few donors was also led by these clonotypes.

Sequencing used CD8+ T cells sorted from blood. This sequence originates from a woman between 18 and 29 years old in good health.

In DNA form, the CDR3 reads TGTGCCAGCAAAAAAAGGTTGGCGTGTTGGACAGGGGGGTCTTATAGCAATCAGCCCCAGCATTTT. Its translation: CASKKRLACWTGGSYSNQPQHF. The V gene is TRBV21-1, the J gene TRBJ1-5; the table's D call, TRBD1, was not checked against the DNA. TRBV21-1 has pseudogene status. This CDR3 is built from 22 residues.